The sequence of this T cell receptor (beta chain) was determined in a study of neurological immune-mediated disorders. Study-wide findings and caveats: Across subjects, no CDR3 amino acid sequence appeared in expanded clones of more than one subject, a finding that suggested private repertoires in all groups. In HTLV-1-associated myelopathy, TCR clonal expansion was greatest, and in multiple sclerosis it was least, below healthy controls.

Between the trimmed V and J ends, which lost 2 bases and 0 bases, there was a span of 14 bases. Germline V gives CDR1 SGHTA, CDR2 FQGNSA. This CDR3 spans 18 amino acids. This clonotype was seen at least ten times. The antigen is unknown. The making of cDNA relied on 5'RACE with 10-nucleotide random UMIs. TCRdb itself ran the 5' RACE reads through MiXCR, one entry per CDR3 protein. The sample records about 59,000 distinct CDR3 sequences, 12% being singletons. The study built unsorted libraries from 2 million PBMCs kept at -80 C. The V gene is TRBV7-2, the J gene TRBJ1-6; maybe TRBD1 (5 bases). Input material: PBMCs. This TCR derives from a woman in her fifties or sixties with HTLV-1-associated myelopathy (HAM/TSP). Here the CDR3 reads CASSLTVTGLSYNSPLHF. CDR3 sequence (DNA): TGTGCCAGCAGCTTAACGGTGACGGGGCTCTCCTATAATTCACCCCTCCACTTT.